The present T cell receptor (beta chain) was sequenced within a study of T cell changes during pregnancy in multiple sclerosis. Sequenced by immunoSEQ multiplex PCR; TCRdb stores in-frame clones only, minus some. The sample contains about 40,000 clones, roughly 88% of which appear only once. Trimming took off 0 bases at V and 2 bases at J, with 5 bases between the two ends. The CDR3 spans 13 residues. Germline lookup yields CDR1 GTSNPN and CDR2 SVGIG (reference sequence). The chain uses TRBV30 and TRBJ1-5, with D uncertain. Material: CD8+ T cells from peripheral blood mononuclear cells, obtained in the first trimester of pregnancy. This clonotype originated in a female donor with multiple sclerosis, enrolled in a pregnancy study. Here the CDR3 reads CAWSVSGNQPQHF. CDR3 DNA: TGTGCCTGGAGTGTCAGTGGCAATCAGCCCCAGCATTTT.